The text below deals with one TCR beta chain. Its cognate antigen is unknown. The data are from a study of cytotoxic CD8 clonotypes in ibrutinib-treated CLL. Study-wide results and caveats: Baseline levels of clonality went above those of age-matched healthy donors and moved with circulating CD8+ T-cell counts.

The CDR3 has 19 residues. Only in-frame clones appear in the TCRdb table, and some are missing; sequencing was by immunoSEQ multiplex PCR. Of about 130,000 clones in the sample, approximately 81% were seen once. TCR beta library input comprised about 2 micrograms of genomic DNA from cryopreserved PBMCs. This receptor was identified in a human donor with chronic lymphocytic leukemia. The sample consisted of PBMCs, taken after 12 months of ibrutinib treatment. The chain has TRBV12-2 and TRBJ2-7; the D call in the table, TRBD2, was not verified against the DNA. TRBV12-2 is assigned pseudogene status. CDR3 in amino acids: CASRLAEEVKREFAYEQYF. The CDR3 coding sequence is TGTGCAAGTCGCTTAGCGGAGGAGGTCAAACGGGAGTTTGCCTACGAGCAGTACTTC.